The clone carrying this T cell receptor beta chain was detected ten times or more. What it binds is not known. Ineligible for inclusion were patients with other autoimmune diseases, uncontrolled infections, pregnancy or lactation. The germline CDR1 and CDR2 sequences are MNHNS and SASEGT. Trimming removed 7 bases from V and 3 bases from J, with 19 bases in between. The CDR3 is 15 amino acids. The authors amplified TCR beta CDR3 regions from RNA transcripts. The workflow started with a first-round RT-PCR run with HTBI primers and then moved on to a second-round multiplex PCR. TCRdb used MiXCR to reprocess the multiplex PCR reads, holding one entry per CDR3 protein. The profile covers some 350,000 distinct CDR3 sequences, with 17% appearing a single time and 2.4% taken by the ten largest. This sample is drawn from a study of Graves' ophthalmopathy and Graves' hyperthyroidism. As for the study in general: Sampling took place at initial diagnosis, with peripheral blood obtained before any treatment. Notes on the study in general: Blood samples also showed most expanded thyroid clonotypes exceeding 0.001 frequency. Both a roughly 66% sensitivity and a 72.22% specificity characterized the model's predictions of ophthalmopathy progression.

Material: peripheral blood. The sequence was collected from an adult woman with stable Graves' hyperthyroidism. The chain uses TRBV6-1 and TRBJ2-7, with a tentative D call TRBD1 (6 bases). CDR3: CASTISRTADYEQYF. The DNA for the CDR3 is TGTGCCAGCACCATCTCGCGGACAGCAGACTACGAGCAGTACTTC.